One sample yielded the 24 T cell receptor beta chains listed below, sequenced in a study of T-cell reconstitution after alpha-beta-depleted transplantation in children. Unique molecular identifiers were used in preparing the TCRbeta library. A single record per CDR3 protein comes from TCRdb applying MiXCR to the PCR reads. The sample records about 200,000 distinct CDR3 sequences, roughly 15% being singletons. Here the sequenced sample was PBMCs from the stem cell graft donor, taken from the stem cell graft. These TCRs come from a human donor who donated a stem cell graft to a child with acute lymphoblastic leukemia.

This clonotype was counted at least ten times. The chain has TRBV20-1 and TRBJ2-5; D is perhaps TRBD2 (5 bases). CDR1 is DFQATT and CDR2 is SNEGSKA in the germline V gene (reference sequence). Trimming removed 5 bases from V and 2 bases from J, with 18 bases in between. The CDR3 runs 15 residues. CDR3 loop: CSAAPTRTPQETQYF. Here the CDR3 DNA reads TGCAGTGCTGCCCCCACCAGGACTCCTCAAGAGACCCAGTACTTC.

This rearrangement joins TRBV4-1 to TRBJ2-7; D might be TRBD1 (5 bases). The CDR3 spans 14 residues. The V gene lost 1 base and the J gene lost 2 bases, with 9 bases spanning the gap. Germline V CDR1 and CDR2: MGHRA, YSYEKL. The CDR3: CASSQAPGTYEQYF. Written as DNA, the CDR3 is TGCGCCAGCAGCCAAGCCCCAGGGACCTACGAGCAGTACTTC.

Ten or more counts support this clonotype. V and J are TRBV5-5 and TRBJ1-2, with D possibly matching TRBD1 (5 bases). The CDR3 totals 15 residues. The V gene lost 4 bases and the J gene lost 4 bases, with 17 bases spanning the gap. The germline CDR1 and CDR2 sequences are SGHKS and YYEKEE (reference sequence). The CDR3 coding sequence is TGTGCCAGCAGCCCTTCCTTAGGGGTTAGCTATGGCTACACCTTC. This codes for CASSPSLGVSYGYTF. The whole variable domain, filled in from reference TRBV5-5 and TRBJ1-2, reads DAGVTQSPTHLIKTRGQQVTLRCSPISGHKSVSWYQQVLGQGPQFIFQYYEKEERGRGNFPDRFSARQFPNYSSELNVNALLLGDSALYLCASSPSLGVSYGYTFGSGTRLTVV.

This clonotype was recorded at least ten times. The CDR3 sequence: CASSFTENTGELFF. The CDR3 DNA reads as TGTGCCAGCAGCTTTACGGAGAACACCGGGGAGCTGTTTTTT. The chain couples TRBV7-9 to TRBJ2-2; D is unresolved. Germline CDR1 is SEHNR and CDR2 is FQNEAQ (reference sequence). V dropped 3 bases and J dropped 1 base, with 6 bases sitting between them. The CDR3 length is 14 residues.

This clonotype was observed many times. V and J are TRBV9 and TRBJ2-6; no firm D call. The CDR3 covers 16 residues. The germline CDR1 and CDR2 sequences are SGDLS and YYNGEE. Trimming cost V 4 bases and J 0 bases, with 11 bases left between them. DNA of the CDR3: TGTGCCAGCAGCTATAACGGAGTCTCTGGGGCCAACGTCCTGACTTTC. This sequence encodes CASSYNGVSGANVLTF. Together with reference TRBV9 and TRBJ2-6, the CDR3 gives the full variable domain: DSGVTQTPKHLITATGQRVTLRCSPRSGDLSVYWYQQSLDQGLQFLIQYYNGEERAKGNILERFSAQQFPDLHSELNLSSLELGDSALYFCASSYNGVSGANVLTFGAGSRLTVL.

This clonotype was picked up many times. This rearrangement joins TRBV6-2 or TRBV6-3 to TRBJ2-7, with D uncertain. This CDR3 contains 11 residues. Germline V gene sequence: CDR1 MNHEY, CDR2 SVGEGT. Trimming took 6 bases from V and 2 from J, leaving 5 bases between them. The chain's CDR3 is CASRGTYEQYF. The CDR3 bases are TGTGCCAGCAGGGGCACCTACGAGCAGTACTTC.

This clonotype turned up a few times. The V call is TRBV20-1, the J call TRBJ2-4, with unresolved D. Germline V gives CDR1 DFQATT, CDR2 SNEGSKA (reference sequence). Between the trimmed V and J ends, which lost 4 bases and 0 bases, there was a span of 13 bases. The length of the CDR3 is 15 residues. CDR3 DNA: TGCAGTGCTAATAGTCATAACCTAGCCAAAAACATTCAGTACTTC. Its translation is CSANSHNLAKNIQYF.

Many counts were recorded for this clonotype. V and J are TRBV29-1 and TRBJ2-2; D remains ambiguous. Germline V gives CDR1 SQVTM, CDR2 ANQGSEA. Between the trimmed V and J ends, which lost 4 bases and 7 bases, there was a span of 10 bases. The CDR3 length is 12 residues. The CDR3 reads CSVARIGGELFF. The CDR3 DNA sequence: TGCAGCGTTGCCCGCATAGGCGGGGAGCTGTTTTTT.

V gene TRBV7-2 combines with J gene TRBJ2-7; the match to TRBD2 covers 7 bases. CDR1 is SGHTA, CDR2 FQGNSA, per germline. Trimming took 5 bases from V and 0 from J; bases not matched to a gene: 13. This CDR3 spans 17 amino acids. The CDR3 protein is CASSGPSGDADSYEQYF. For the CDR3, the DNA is TGTGCCAGCAGCGGCCCTAGCGGAGACGCGGACTCCTACGAGCAGTACTTC.

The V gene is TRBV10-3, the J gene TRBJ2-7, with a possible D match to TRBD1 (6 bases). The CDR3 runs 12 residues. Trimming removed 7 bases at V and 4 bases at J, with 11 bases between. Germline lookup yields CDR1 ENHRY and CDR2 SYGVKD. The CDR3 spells CAINREGYEQYF. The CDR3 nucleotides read TGTGCCATCAACAGGGAAGGGTACGAGCAGTACTTC.

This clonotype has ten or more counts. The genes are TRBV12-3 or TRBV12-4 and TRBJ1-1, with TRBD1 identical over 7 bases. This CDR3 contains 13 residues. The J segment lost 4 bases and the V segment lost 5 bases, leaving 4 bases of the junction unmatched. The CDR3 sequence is CASSGTARTEAFF. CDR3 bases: TGTGCCAGCAGTGGGACAGCCCGCACTGAAGCTTTCTTT.

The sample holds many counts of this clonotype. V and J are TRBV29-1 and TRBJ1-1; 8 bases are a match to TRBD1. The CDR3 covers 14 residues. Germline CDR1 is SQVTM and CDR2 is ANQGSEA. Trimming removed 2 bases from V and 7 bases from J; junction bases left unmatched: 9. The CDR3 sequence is CSVEQPGGGVEAFF. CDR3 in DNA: TGCAGCGTTGAACAACCAGGGGGCGGGGTTGAAGCTTTCTTT.

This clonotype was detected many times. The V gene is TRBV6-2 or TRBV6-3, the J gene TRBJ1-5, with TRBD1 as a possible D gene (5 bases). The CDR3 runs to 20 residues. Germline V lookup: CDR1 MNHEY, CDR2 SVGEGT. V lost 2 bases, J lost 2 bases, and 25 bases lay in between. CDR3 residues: CASSYTGGGGPLPGNQPQHF. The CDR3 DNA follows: TGTGCCAGCAGTTACACTGGCGGCGGGGGACCGCTACCTGGCAATCAGCCCCAGCATTTT.

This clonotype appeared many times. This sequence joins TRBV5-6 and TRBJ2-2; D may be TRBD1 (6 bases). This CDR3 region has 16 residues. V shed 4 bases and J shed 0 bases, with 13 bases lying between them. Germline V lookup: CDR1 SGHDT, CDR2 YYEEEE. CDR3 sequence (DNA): TGTGCCAGCAGCGAAACAGGGTTATCGAACACCGGGGAGCTGTTTTTT. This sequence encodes CASSETGLSNTGELFF.

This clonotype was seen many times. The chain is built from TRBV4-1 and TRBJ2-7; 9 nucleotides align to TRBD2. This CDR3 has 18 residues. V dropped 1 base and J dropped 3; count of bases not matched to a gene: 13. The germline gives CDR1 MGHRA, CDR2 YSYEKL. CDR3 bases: TGCGCCAGCAGCCAAGCCCAAACTATAGCGGGAGTCTTCTACGAGCAGTACTTC. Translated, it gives CASSQAQTIAGVFYEQYF.

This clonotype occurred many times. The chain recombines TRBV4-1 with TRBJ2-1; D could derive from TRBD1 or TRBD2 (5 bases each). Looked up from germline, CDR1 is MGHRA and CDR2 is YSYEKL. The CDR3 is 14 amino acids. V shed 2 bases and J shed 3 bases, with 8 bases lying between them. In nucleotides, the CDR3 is TGCGCCAGCAGCCAAAGGGACGTCTACAATGAGCAGTTCTTC. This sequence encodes CASSQRDVYNEQFF.

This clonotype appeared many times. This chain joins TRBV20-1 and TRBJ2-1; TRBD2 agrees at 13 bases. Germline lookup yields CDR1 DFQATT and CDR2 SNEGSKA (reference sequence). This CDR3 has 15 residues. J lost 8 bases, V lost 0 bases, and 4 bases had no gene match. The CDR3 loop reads CSARDPGTSGDEQFF. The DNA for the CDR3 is TGCAGTGCTAGAGATCCCGGGACTAGCGGGGATGAGCAGTTCTTC.

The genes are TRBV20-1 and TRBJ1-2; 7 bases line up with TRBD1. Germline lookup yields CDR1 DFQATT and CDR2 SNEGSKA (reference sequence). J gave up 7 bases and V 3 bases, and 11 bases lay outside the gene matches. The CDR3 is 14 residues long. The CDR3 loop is CSARDHTGVRGYTF. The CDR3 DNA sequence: TGCAGTGCTAGGGACCATACAGGGGTTCGTGGCTACACCTTC.

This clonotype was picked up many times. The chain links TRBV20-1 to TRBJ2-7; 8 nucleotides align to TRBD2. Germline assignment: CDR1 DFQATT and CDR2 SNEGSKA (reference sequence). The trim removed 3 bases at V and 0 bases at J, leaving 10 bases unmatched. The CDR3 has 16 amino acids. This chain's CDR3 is CSARGASGSLSYEQYF. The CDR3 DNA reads TGCAGTGCTAGGGGGGCGAGCGGGAGTCTCTCCTACGAGCAGTACTTC.

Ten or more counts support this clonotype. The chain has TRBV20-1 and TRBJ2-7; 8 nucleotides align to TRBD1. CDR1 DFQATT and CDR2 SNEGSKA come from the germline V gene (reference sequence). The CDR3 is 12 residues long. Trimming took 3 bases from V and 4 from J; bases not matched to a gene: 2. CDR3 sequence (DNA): TGCAGTGCTAGGGGGACAGGATACGAGCAGTACTTC. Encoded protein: CSARGTGYEQYF.

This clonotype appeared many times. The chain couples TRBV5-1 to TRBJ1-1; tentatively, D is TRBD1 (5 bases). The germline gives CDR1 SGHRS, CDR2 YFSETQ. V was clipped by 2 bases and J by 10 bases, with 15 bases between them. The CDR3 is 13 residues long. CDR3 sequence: CASSLNTGTRAFF. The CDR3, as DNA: TGCGCCAGCAGCTTAAACACGGGGACGAGAGCTTTCTTT.

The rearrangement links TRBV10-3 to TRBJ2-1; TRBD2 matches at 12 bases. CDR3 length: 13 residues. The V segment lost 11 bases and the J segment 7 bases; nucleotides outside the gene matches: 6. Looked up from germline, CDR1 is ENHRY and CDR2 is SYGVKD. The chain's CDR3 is CASGLAGRNEQFF. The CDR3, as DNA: TGTGCCTCCGGACTAGCGGGACGAAATGAGCAGTTCTTC.

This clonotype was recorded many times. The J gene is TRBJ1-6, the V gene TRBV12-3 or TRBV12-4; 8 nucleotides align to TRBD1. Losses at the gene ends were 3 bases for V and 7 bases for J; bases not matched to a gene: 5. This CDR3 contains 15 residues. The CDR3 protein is CASSFRAGGNSPLHF. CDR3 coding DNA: TGTGCCAGCAGTTTCCGTGCAGGGGGCAATTCACCCCTCCACTTT.

CDR3 protein: CASSISGQGANGYTF. The CDR3 DNA reads TGCGCCAGCAGCATATCGGGACAGGGGGCTAATGGCTACACCTTC. This chain connects TRBV5-1 to TRBJ1-2; 12 bases are shared with TRBD1. Germline-derived CDR1 and CDR2 are SGHRS and YFSETQ. The CDR3 loop spans 15 amino acids. Trimming at V came to 4 bases and at J to 6 bases, leaving 7 bases not matched to a gene.